The 27 T cell receptor beta chains given below trace back to one sample, sequenced in a study of cytomegalovirus exposure and HLA in healthy donors. Vbeta (60) and Jbeta (13) primers were used in the PCR. The repertoire was sequenced with immunoSEQ multiplex PCR; TCRdb's copy has only in-frame clones and lacks some. Of some 200,000 clones in the sample, about 89% were seen once. Sequencing input: PBMCs. Source of these receptors: a woman between 18 and 29 years old in good health and CMV-seronegative.

The chain is built from TRBV6-5 and TRBJ2-7; 8 bases fit TRBD2. V shed 6 bases, J shed 2 bases, and the junction held 9 bases outside the gene matches. Germline V gene data show CDR1 as MNHEY and CDR2 as SVGAGI. CDR3 size: 15 residues. In DNA form, the CDR3 reads TGTGCCAGCAGACCCCGGACGGGAGGGACCTACGAGCAGTACTTC. Its translation is CASRPRTGGTYEQYF.

This chain connects TRBV9 to TRBJ1-1; D possibly corresponds to TRBD1 (5 bases). There are 16 residues in the CDR3. Germline V gene lookup returns CDR1 SGDLS and CDR2 YYNGEE. Trimming cost V 0 bases and J 0 bases, with 12 bases left between them. This CDR3 reads CASSVETGLMNTEAFF. CDR3 DNA sequence: TGTGCCAGCAGCGTAGAGACGGGACTAATGAACACTGAAGCTTTCTTT.

The CDR3 DNA reads as TGTGCCATCGGTGCGCAGGGGCTGCCCAACTATGGCTACACCTTC. Protein sequence: CAIGAQGLPNYGYTF. The chain couples TRBV10-3 to TRBJ1-2; tentatively, D is TRBD1 (6 bases). The CDR3 length is 15 residues. Germline V gene data show CDR1 as ENHRY and CDR2 as SYGVKD. V dropped 8 bases and J dropped 2 bases, with 18 bases sitting between them.

The chain recombines TRBV10-3 with TRBJ1-2; 7 positions match TRBD1. The germline gives CDR1 ENHRY, CDR2 SYGVKD. Trimming took 11 bases from V and 8 from J; bases not matched to a gene: 20. This CDR3 region has 15 residues. Here the CDR3 DNA reads TGTGCCCACGGGGACAGCCTACGACGGGGTAGAGGCTACACCTTC. Translated: CAHGDSLRRGRGYTF.

CDR3 in amino acids: CASSRYSNDQGAGTQYF. The CDR3 nucleotides read TGCGCCAGCAGCCGATATTCCAATGACCAGGGGGCTGGGACCCAGTACTTC. The rearrangement joins TRBV5-1 to TRBJ2-5, with 8 bases aligning to TRBD1. Trimming took 4 bases from V and 7 from J; bases not matched to a gene: 18. The CDR3 is made up of 17 amino acids. Germline-derived CDR1 and CDR2 are SGHRS and YFSETQ.

The rearrangement joins TRBV21-1 to TRBJ2-7; the DNA was not compared with TRBD2, the D call given in the table. TRBV21-1 is a documented pseudogene. This CDR3 region has 14 residues. CDR3 bases: TGTGCCAGCAGCACTAGCGGGGGCTCCTACGAGCAGTACTTC. Encoded protein: CASSTSGGSYEQYF.

This clone has a handful of counts. The chain employs TRBV5-8 and TRBJ2-7; D is perhaps TRBD1 (5 bases). Trimming took off 0 bases at V and 0 bases at J, with 7 bases between the two ends. From germline, CDR1 is SGHTS and CDR2 YDEGEE. CDR3 length: 14 residues. Written as DNA, the CDR3 is TGTGCCAGCAGCTTGGTAGGGGCCTCCTACGAGCAGTACTTC. Its translation: CASSLVGASYEQYF. The full variable domain, completed using reference TRBV5-8 and TRBJ2-7, is EAGVTQSPTHLIKTRGQQATLRCSPISGHTSVYWYQQALGLGLQFLLWYDEGEERNRGNFPPRFSGRQFPNYSSELNVNALELEDSALYLCASSLVGASYEQYFGPGTRLTVT.

The chain carries TRBV6-6 and TRBJ2-5; 7 nucleotides agree with TRBD1. The CDR3 is 14 amino acids. Trimming at V came to 2 bases and at J to 5 bases, leaving 5 bases not matched to a gene. CDR1 and CDR2 from the germline V gene are MNHNY and SVGAGI (reference sequence). The CDR3 protein is CASSYLGGEETQYF. DNA for the CDR3: TGTGCCAGCAGTTACCTAGGGGGCGAGGAGACCCAGTACTTC.

The gene calls are TRBV2 and TRBJ2-5, with 8 nucleotides matching TRBD1. The V gene's germline CDR1 is SNHLY and CDR2 FYNNEI. The V gene end was trimmed by 4 bases and the J gene end by 7 bases; junction bases not matched to a gene: 8. There are 14 residues in the CDR3. CDR3 region: CASSGDRTTRTQYF. The CDR3 region has the DNA TGTGCCAGCAGTGGGGACAGGACCACTAGGACCCAGTACTTC.

This sequence joins TRBV10-3 and TRBJ1-2; D perhaps matches TRBD1 (5 bases). Germline assignment: CDR1 ENHRY and CDR2 SYGVKD. With 5 bases removed from V and 8 bases from J, the gap between germline ends came to 21 bases. The CDR3 contains 15 residues. The CDR3 bases are TGTGCCATCAGTTGGACATCCGAAAGCCCTTCCGGCTACACCTTC. Protein: CAISWTSESPSGYTF.

In DNA form, the CDR3 reads TGTGCCAGCAGGCCGACAGGACGGAGCGGTATGGCCTACGAGCAGTACTTC. Amino acid sequence: CASRPTGRSGMAYEQYF. This sequence joins TRBV7-9 and TRBJ2-7; D perhaps matches TRBD1 (6 bases). CDR3 length: 17 amino acids. V was trimmed by 6 bases and J by 2 bases, leaving 23 bases between them. The V gene's germline CDR1 is SEHNR and CDR2 FQNEAQ (reference sequence). The full variable domain, with the rest looked up from reference TRBV7-9 and TRBJ2-7, is DTGVSQNPRHKITKRGQNVTFRCDPISEHNRLYWYRQTLGQGPEFLTYFQNEAQLEKSRLLSDRFSAERPKGSFSTLEIQRTEQGDSAMYLCASRPTGRSGMAYEQYFGPGTRLTVT.

This clone has only one observation. This chain joins TRBV5-8 and TRBJ2-2, with 9 nucleotides matching TRBD1. The germline gives CDR1 SGHTS, CDR2 YDEGEE. The V segment lost 1 base and the J segment 4 bases; nucleotides outside the gene matches: 5. CDR3 length: 16 amino acids. The CDR3 DNA reads TGTGCCAGCAGCTTGACAGGGGGCTCAAGCACCGGGGAGCTGTTTTTT. Its protein product is CASSLTGGSSTGELFF.

The V gene is TRBV29-1, the J gene TRBJ2-3, with D maybe TRBD2 (6 bases). V was trimmed by 6 bases and J by 6 bases, leaving 19 bases between them. CDR1 and CDR2 (germline): SQVTM, ANQGSEA. There are 14 residues in the CDR3. The chain's CDR3 is CSVAGTGVRDTQYF. DNA of the CDR3: TGCAGCGTCGCCGGGACTGGGGTACGTGATACGCAGTATTTT.

This chain connects TRBV5-4 to TRBJ2-3, with 12 bases matching TRBD2. In germline, CDR1 is SGHNT, CDR2 YYREEE (reference sequence). Germline trimming cut 0 bases from V and 3 bases from J; bases unmatched to any gene: 2. This CDR3 region has 16 residues. Here the CDR3 reads CASSLATSGRTDTQYF. CDR3 bases: TGTGCCAGCAGCTTGGCAACTAGCGGGAGGACAGATACGCAGTATTTT. Full variable domain (remainder filled in from reference TRBV5-4 and TRBJ2-3): ETGVTQSPTHLIKTRGQQVTLRCSSQSGHNTVSWYQQALGQGPQFIFQYYREEENGRGNFPPRFSGLQFPNYSSELNVNALELDDSALYLCASSLATSGRTDTQYFGPGTRLTVL.

The genes are TRBV30 and TRBJ1-1; TRBD1 agrees at 8 bases. The CDR3 is 14 residues long. The V gene end was trimmed by 4 bases and the J gene end by 3 bases; junction bases not matched to a gene: 7. Germline assignment: CDR1 GTSNPN and CDR2 SVGIG (reference sequence). As DNA, the CDR3 is TGTGCCTGGAATCAGGGGGCCGTGGACACTGAAGCTTTCTTT. As protein: CAWNQGAVDTEAFF.

The chain joins TRBV7-9 to TRBJ2-2, with 11 nucleotides matching TRBD2. J gave up 6 bases and V 5 bases, and 17 bases lay outside the gene matches. This CDR3 is built from 19 residues. Looked up from germline, CDR1 is SEHNR and CDR2 is FQNEAQ (reference sequence). CDR3 coding DNA: TGTGCCAGCAGCCGTCCCCTCGGCGTAGCGGGGGGGCCTTCCGGGGAGCTGTTTTTT. Residues: CASSRPLGVAGGPSGELFF. The whole variable domain, remainder taken from reference TRBV7-9 and TRBJ2-2, is DTGVSQNPRHKITKRGQNVTFRCDPISEHNRLYWYRQTLGQGPEFLTYFQNEAQLEKSRLLSDRFSAERPKGSFSTLEIQRTEQGDSAMYLCASSRPLGVAGGPSGELFFGEGSRLTVL.

In this sample, this clone turned up a few times. The rearrangement joins TRBV7-2 to TRBJ2-7; D is undetermined. Germline V CDR1 and CDR2: SGHTA, FQGNSA. V lost 5 bases to trimming and J lost 2 bases, with 10 bases between them. CDR3 length: 13 amino acids. CDR3 amino acids: CASSPRSPYEQYF. CDR3 bases: TGTGCCAGCAGCCCTAGGAGCCCCTACGAGCAGTACTTC. Looking up the rest from reference TRBV7-2 and TRBJ2-7 gives the full variable domain: GAGVSQSPSNKVTEKGKDVELRCDPISGHTALYWYRQSLGQGLEFLIYFQGNSAPDKSGLPSDRFSAERTGGSVSTLTIQRTQQEDSAVYLCASSPRSPYEQYFGPGTRLTVT.

The rearrangement links TRBV7-3 to TRBJ1-2, with 9 bases lining up with TRBD1. CDR3 length: 13 residues. With 5 bases clipped from V and 6 bases from J, the junction kept 4 bases outside the gene matches. Germline V CDR1 and CDR2: SGHTA, FQGTGA. The CDR3 nucleotides read TGTGCCAGCAGCCCGGACAGGGGAGATGGCTACACCTTC. Its translation: CASSPDRGDGYTF.

The chain couples TRBV7-6 to TRBJ1-6; 10 nucleotides line up with TRBD1. The CDR3 runs 15 residues. Germline CDR1 SGHVS, CDR2 FNYEAQ. After removal of 5 bases from V and 9 bases from J, the junction contained 7 bases not matched to a gene. The CDR3 loop reads CASSLGTGESSPLHF. Written as DNA, the CDR3 is TGTGCCAGCAGCCTCGGGACAGGGGAGAGTTCACCCCTCCACTTT.

The gene calls are TRBV5-4 and TRBJ2-5, with D hard to call. CDR3 length equals 13 residues. CDR1 SGHNT and CDR2 YYREEE come from the germline V gene (reference sequence). V was cut by 6 bases and J by 1 base, with 10 bases left in between. CDR3 amino acids: CASTRQAQETQYF. The CDR3 DNA is TGTGCCAGCACCCGCCAGGCCCAAGAGACCCAGTACTTC. Filled out from reference TRBV5-4 and TRBJ2-5, the complete variable domain reads ETGVTQSPTHLIKTRGQQVTLRCSSQSGHNTVSWYQQALGQGPQFIFQYYREEENGRGNFPPRFSGLQFPNYSSELNVNALELDDSALYLCASTRQAQETQYFGPGTRLLVL.

This chain connects TRBV6-1 to TRBJ1-1; D gene unclear. Trimming took 3 bases from V and 9 from J, leaving 14 bases between them. The CDR3 spans 13 residues. Germline-derived CDR1 and CDR2 are MNHNS and SASEGT. CDR3: CASSEEPRVKAFF. The CDR3 DNA sequence: TGTGCCAGCAGTGAGGAGCCGAGGGTGAAAGCTTTCTTT.

The chain uses TRBV9 and TRBJ1-1, with TRBD1 matching over 7 bases. CDR1 and CDR2 (germline): SGDLS, YYNGEE. The CDR3 is 15 amino acids. The V gene end was trimmed by 4 bases and the J gene end by 0 bases; junction bases not matched to a gene: 6. CDR3 nucleotides: TGTGCCAGCAGCAACCGACAGGGAATGAACACTGAAGCTTTCTTT. Translation gives CASSNRQGMNTEAFF.

The V gene is TRBV21-1, the J gene TRBJ1-5; no DNA check was done on the table's D call, TRBD1. TRBV21-1 has pseudogene status. The CDR3 sequence is 16 residues long. In nucleotides, the CDR3 is TGTGCCAGTACCGCCGGTAGGGACAGGGGCGATCAGCCCCAGCATTTT. Translated, it gives CASTAGRDRGDQPQHF.

V and J are TRBV19 and TRBJ2-5; D is possibly TRBD2 (6 bases). The CDR3 totals 14 residues. Germline CDR1 and CDR2: LNHDA and SQIVND (reference sequence). Between the trimmed V and J ends, which lost 3 bases and 5 bases, there was a span of 13 bases. CDR3: CASSMALAWETQYF. The CDR3 bases are TGTGCCAGTAGTATGGCGCTAGCGTGGGAGACCCAGTACTTC.

The chain carries TRBV5-6 and TRBJ1-5; tentatively, D is TRBD1 (5 bases). The ends were cut back, 1 base at V and 3 bases at J, with 14 bases in the middle. CDR1 and CDR2 (germline): SGHDT, YYEEEE. The CDR3 is made up of 16 amino acids. CDR3 DNA sequence: TGTGCCAGCAGCTTGCTTACAGGCCCTAACAATCAGCCCCAGCATTTT. Its protein is CASSLLTGPNNQPQHF.

The CDR3: CASGGQRNQPQHF. CDR3 DNA sequence: TGTGCCTCAGGGGGGCAGCGCAATCAGCCCCAGCATTTT. The J gene is TRBJ1-5, the V gene TRBV30, with TRBD1 identical over 7 bases. The germline V gene encodes CDR1 GTSNPN and CDR2 SVGIG (reference sequence). J lost 2 bases, V lost 7 bases, and 5 bases had no gene match. The CDR3 runs 13 residues.

With regard to this clone: Sequence at one end of the junction differs from germline and may be a read error. This sample also contains other DNA sequences that code for the same CDR3. The gene calls are TRBV6-1 and TRBJ2-7; a weak D match, TRBD1 (6 bases). Looked up from germline, CDR1 is MNHNS and CDR2 is SASEGT. The CDR3 loop spans 14 amino acids. The CDR3 here is CASSEDRFSYEQYF. The CDR3 coding sequence is TGTGCCAGCAGCGAAGACAGGTTTTCCTACGAGCAGTACTTC.